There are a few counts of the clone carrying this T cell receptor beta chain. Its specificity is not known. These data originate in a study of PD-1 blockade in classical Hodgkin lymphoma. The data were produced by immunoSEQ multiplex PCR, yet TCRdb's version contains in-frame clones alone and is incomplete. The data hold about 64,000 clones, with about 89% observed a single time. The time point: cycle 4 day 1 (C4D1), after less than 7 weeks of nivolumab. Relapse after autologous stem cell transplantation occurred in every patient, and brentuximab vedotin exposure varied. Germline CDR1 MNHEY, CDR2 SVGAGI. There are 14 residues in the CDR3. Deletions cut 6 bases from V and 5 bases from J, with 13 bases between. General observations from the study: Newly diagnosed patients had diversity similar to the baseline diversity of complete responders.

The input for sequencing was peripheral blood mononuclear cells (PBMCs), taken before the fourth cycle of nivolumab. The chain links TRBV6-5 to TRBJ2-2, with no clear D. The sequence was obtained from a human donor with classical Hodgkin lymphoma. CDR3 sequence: CASRGEAETGELFF. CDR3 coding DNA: TGTGCCAGCAGGGGTGAAGCAGAGACCGGGGAGCTGTTTTTT.